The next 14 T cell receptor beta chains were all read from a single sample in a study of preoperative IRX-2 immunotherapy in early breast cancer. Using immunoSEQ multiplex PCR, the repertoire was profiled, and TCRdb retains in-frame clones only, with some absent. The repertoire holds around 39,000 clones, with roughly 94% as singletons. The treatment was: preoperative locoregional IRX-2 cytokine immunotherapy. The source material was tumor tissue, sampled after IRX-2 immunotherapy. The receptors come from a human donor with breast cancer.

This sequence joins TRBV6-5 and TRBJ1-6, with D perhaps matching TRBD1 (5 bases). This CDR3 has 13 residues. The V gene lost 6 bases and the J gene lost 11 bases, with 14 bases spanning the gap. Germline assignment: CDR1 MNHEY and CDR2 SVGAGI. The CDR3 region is CASSLSRGAPLHF. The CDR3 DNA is TGTGCCAGCAGCCTTTCCCGGGGGGCACCCCTCCACTTT.

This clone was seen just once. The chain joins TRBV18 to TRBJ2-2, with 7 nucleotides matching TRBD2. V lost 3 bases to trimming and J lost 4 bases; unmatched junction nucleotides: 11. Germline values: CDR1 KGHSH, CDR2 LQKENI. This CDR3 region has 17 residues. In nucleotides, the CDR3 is TGTGCCAGCTCACCCTCTGGAGAGGGAGGGACCACCGGGGAGCTGTTTTTT. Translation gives CASSPSGEGGTTGELFF.

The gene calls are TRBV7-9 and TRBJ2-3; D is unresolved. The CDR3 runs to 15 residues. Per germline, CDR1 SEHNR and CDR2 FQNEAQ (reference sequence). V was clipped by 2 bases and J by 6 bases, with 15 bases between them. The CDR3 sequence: CASSLWSQVDDTQYF. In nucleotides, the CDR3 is TGTGCCAGCAGCTTATGGTCCCAGGTCGACGATACGCAGTATTTT.

The CDR3, as DNA: TGCGCCAGCAGCCAGGCCGTGGTGCGGCTGCAAGAGACCCAGTACTTC. The encoded protein is CASSQAVVRLQETQYF. The rearrangement uses TRBV4-1 and TRBJ2-5; D unresolved. The CDR3 contains 16 residues. Germline-derived CDR1 and CDR2 are MGHRA and YSYEKL. V lost 3 bases, J lost 2 bases, and 16 bases lay in between.

The CDR3 loop reads CAWSVSMSGYTF. CDR3 DNA: TGTGCCTGGAGTGTCAGCATGAGTGGCTACACCTTC. J is TRBJ1-2 and V is TRBV30; no clear D gene. With 0 bases removed from V and 7 bases from J, the gap between germline ends came to 9 bases. This CDR3 has 12 amino acids. Germline assignment: CDR1 GTSNPN and CDR2 SVGIG (reference sequence). The full variable domain, rest sourced from reference TRBV30 and TRBJ1-2, is SQTIHQWPATLVQPVGSPLSLECTVEGTSNPNLYWYRQAAGRGLQLLFYSVGIGQISSEVPQNLSASRPQDRQFILSSKKLLLSDSGFYLCAWSVSMSGYTFGSGTRLTVV.

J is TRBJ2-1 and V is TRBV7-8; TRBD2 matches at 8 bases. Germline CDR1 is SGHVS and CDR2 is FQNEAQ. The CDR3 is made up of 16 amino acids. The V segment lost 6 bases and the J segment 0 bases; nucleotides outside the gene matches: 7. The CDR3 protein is CASSSGTSGSYNEQFF. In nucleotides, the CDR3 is TGTGCCAGCAGTTCGGGAACTAGCGGCTCCTACAATGAGCAGTTCTTC.

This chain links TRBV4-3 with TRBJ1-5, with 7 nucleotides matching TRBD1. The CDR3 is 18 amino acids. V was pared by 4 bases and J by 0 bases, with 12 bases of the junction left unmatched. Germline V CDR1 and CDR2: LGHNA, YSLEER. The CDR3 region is CASSPPGTEDHSNQPQHF. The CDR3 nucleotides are TGCGCCAGCAGCCCCCCCGGGACAGAAGATCATAGCAATCAGCCCCAGCATTTT.

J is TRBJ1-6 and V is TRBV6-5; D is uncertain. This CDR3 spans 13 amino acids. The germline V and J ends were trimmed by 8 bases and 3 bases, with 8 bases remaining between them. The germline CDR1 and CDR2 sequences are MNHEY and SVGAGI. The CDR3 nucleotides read TGTGCCAGCCGCCAGAGCTATAATTCACCCCTCCACTTT. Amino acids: CASRQSYNSPLHF.

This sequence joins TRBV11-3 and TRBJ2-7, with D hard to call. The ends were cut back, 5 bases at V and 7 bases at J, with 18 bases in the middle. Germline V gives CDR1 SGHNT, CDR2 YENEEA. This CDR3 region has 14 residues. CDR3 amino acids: CASSPDGSLGEQYF. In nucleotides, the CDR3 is TGTGCCAGCAGCCCTGACGGCTCCCTGGGGGAGCAGTACTTC.

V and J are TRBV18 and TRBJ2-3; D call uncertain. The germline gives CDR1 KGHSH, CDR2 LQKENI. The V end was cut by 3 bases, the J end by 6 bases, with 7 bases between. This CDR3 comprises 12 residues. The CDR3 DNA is TGTGCCAGCTCACCTGTCGGGGATACGCAGTATTTT. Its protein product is CASSPVGDTQYF.

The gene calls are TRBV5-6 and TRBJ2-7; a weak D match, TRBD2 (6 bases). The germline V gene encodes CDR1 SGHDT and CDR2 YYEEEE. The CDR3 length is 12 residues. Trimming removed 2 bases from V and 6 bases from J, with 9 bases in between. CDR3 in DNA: TGTGCCAGCAGCTTTCCGCGGGGCGAGCAGTACTTC. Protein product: CASSFPRGEQYF.

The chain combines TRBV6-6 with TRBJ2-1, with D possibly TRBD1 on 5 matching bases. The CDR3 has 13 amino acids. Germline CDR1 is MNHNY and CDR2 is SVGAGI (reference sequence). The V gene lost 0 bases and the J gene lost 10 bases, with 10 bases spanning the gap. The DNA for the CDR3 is TGTGCCAGCAGTTACTCCCTCTCAGGGGAGCAGTTCTTC. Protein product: CASSYSLSGEQFF.

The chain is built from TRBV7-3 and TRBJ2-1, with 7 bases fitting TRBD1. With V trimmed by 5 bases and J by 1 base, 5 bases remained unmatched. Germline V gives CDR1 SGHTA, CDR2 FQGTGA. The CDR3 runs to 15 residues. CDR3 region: CASSLTGDSYNEQFF. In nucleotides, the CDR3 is TGTGCCAGCAGCCTTACAGGGGATTCCTACAATGAGCAGTTCTTC.

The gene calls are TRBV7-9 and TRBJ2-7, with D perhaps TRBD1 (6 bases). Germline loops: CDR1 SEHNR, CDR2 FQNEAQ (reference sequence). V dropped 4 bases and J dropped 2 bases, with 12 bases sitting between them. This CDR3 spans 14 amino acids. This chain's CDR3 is CASSSERQAYEQYF. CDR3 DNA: TGTGCCAGCAGCTCTGAAAGACAGGCCTACGAGCAGTACTTC.